These 25 T cell receptor beta chains originate from one sample sequenced in a study of blood T cells in healthy people across ages. Primers used in a second PCR of about 6 to 11 cycles were a sample-barcoded 5' primer and a J-beta primer mix. TCRdb analysed the 5' RACE reads with MiXCR anew, one entry per CDR3 protein. The sample lists 1.5 million to 2 million distinct CDR3 sequences; roughly 49% were seen once. The specimen sequenced was blood. The receptor source for this set is a woman between 40 and 55 years old in good health.

This CDR3 is CASSLVTSLYEQYF. CDR3 in DNA: TGTGCCAGCAGTTTAGTGACTAGCCTTTACGAGCAGTACTTC. This sequence joins TRBV28 and TRBJ2-4, with 7 bases lining up with TRBD2. Gene TRBJ2-7 matches the end of the DNA better, so the J call may be wrong. Germline V CDR1 and CDR2: MDHEN, SYDVKM. The CDR3 has 14 residues.

This clonotype was detected a few times. The rearrangement joins TRBV27 to TRBJ2-7; no firm D call. V gave up 5 bases and J gave up 7 bases, with 12 bases separating them. CDR1 is MNHEY and CDR2 is SMNVEV in the germline V gene (reference sequence). The CDR3 runs 12 residues. CDR3 sequence: CASSVPGSEQYF. In DNA form, the CDR3 reads TGTGCCAGCAGTGTACCCGGCTCAGAGCAGTACTTC.

V gene TRBV9 combines with J gene TRBJ2-1; D call uncertain. This CDR3 region has 12 residues. V gave up 3 bases and J gave up 10 bases, with 11 bases separating them. Germline-derived CDR1 and CDR2 are SGDLS and YYNGEE. CDR3 in DNA: TGTGCCAGCAGCGCCTCTACGAAAGAGCAGTTCTTC. Encoded protein: CASSASTKEQFF. The full variable domain, in which reference TRBV9 and TRBJ2-1 provide the parts outside the CDR3, is DSGVTQTPKHLITATGQRVTLRCSPRSGDLSVYWYQQSLDQGLQFLIQYYNGEERAKGNILERFSAQQFPDLHSELNLSSLELGDSALYFCASSASTKEQFFGPGTRLTVL.

CDR3 residues: CASSHMSEGSDEQFF. The CDR3 bases are TGTGCCAGCAGCCATATGTCAGAAGGGTCGGATGAGCAGTTCTTC. This rearrangement joins TRBV3-1 to TRBJ2-1; D gene unclear. Germline values: CDR1 LGHDT, CDR2 YNNKEL (reference sequence). V was pared by 3 bases and J by 8 bases, with 17 bases between. The CDR3 totals 15 residues.

The chain joins TRBV7-2 to TRBJ2-3; D not certain. The V gene's germline CDR1 is SGHTA and CDR2 FQGNSA. The length of the CDR3 is 14 residues. The V gene lost 1 base and the J gene lost 2 bases, with 7 bases spanning the gap. The CDR3 sequence: CASSLVRFTDTQYF. In DNA form, the CDR3 reads TGTGCCAGCAGCTTAGTCAGATTCACAGATACGCAGTATTTT.

Details on this clonotype: An end of the junction differs from the germline gene, which may be a read error. The chain is built from TRBV6-4 and TRBJ1-2; 8 bases line up with TRBD1. This CDR3 region has 15 residues. Germline V gene sequence: CDR1 MRHNA, CDR2 SNTAGT. This CDR3 reads CANSDRAGGWYGYTF. The CDR3 DNA reads as TGTGCCAACAGTGATCGGGCAGGGGGCTGGTATGGCTACACCTTC.

CDR3 sequence reads: CASSPGSGGFF. CDR3 DNA: TGTGCCAGCAGCCCCGGTAGTGGTGGGTTCTTC. The chain recombines TRBV12-3 or TRBV12-4 with TRBJ2-1; no clear D gene. This CDR3 region has 11 residues. V was cut by 6 bases and J by 15 bases, with 15 bases left in between.

The chain recombines TRBV20-1 with TRBJ2-7, with D possibly matching TRBD1 (7 bases). The CDR3 is 12 amino acids. The germline V gene has CDR1 DFQATT and CDR2 SNEGSKA (reference sequence). Trimming removed 3 bases from V and 5 bases from J, with 11 bases in between. As DNA, the CDR3 is TGCAGTGCTAGGCAGGGGGGCAACGAGCAGTACTTC. It yields the protein CSARQGGNEQYF.

This clonotype was detected a few times. The CDR3: CSASLLAGGVSQETQYF. The CDR3 DNA reads TGCAGTGCTAGTTTACTAGCGGGGGGTGTAAGCCAAGAGACCCAGTACTTC. The V and J genes are TRBV20-1 and TRBJ2-5, with 12 bases matching TRBD2. CDR1 is DFQATT and CDR2 is SNEGSKA in the germline V gene (reference sequence). This CDR3 has 17 amino acids. V lost 3 bases, J lost 1 base, and 9 bases stayed unmatched.

The V gene is TRBV20-1, the J gene TRBJ2-1, with D perhaps matching TRBD2 (5 bases). This CDR3 is built from 14 residues. Germline V lookup: CDR1 DFQATT, CDR2 SNEGSKA (reference sequence). Trimming removed 0 bases at V and 5 bases at J, with 11 bases between. The chain's CDR3 is CSAREAGSDNEQFF. The CDR3, as DNA: TGCAGTGCTAGAGAGGCGGGTTCCGACAATGAGCAGTTCTTC.

This clonotype came up a few times. The V call is TRBV5-1, the J call TRBJ1-2; TRBD1 agrees at 7 bases. V lost 2 bases to trimming and J lost 3 bases; unmatched junction nucleotides: 10. This CDR3 is 16 amino acids long. CDR1 is SGHRS, CDR2 YFSETQ, per germline. The CDR3 DNA reads TGCGCCAGCAGCTTAAACGCAGGACAGGCGTACTATGGCTACACCTTC. The encoded protein is CASSLNAGQAYYGYTF.

The chain employs TRBV20-1 and TRBJ1-2; D perhaps matches TRBD1 (5 bases). There are 15 residues in the CDR3. V lost 8 bases, J lost 4 bases, and 23 bases lay in between. Germline V gene data show CDR1 as DFQATT and CDR2 as SNEGSKA (reference sequence). For the CDR3, the DNA is TGCAGTACTCTAAAGCAGGGAGGCCTTAGCTATGGCTACACCTTC. Its translation: CSTLKQGGLSYGYTF.

In this sample, this clonotype turned up once. V gene TRBV20-1 combines with J gene TRBJ2-7, with a weak D call TRBD2 (5 bases). V gave up 4 bases and J gave up 1 base, with 20 bases separating them. The V gene's germline CDR1 is DFQATT and CDR2 SNEGSKA (reference sequence). The CDR3 loop spans 16 amino acids. The CDR3 nucleotides read TGCAGTGCTACCCCTCAGACGGAGGACCATTCCTACGAGCAGTACTTC. Protein product: CSATPQTEDHSYEQYF.

The CDR3: CASSVDYNQPQHF. The DNA for the CDR3 is TGTGCCAGCAGCGTAGACTATAATCAGCCCCAGCATTTT. This chain links TRBV9 with TRBJ1-5; D call uncertain. Germline loops: CDR1 SGDLS, CDR2 YYNGEE. CDR3 length equals 13 residues. Trimming left V 0 bases short and J 4 bases short, with 5 bases between.

The rearrangement joins TRBV29-1 to TRBJ2-5; a weak D match, TRBD2 (7 bases). The germline V gene has CDR1 SQVTM and CDR2 ANQGSEA. The CDR3 loop spans 15 amino acids. V was trimmed by 7 bases and J by 2 bases, leaving 20 bases between them. CDR3 residues: CSAAGYRGDQETQYF. CDR3 coding DNA: TGCAGCGCAGCGGGGTATAGGGGGGATCAAGAGACCCAGTACTTC.

CDR3 sequence (DNA): TGCGCCAGCAGCTTGGAACCAGCGGGGGTCTACAATGAGCAGTTCTTC. The encoded protein is CASSLEPAGVYNEQFF. V is TRBV5-1 and J is TRBJ2-1; 8 bases are shared with TRBD2. Germline CDR1 and CDR2: SGHRS and YFSETQ. The CDR3 has 16 amino acids. The V and J ends lost 0 bases and 3 bases, in that order; junction bases with no gene match: 5.

This chain uses TRBV11-2 with TRBJ2-1; 7 bases line up with TRBD1. Germline CDR1 is SGHAT and CDR2 is FQNNGV. The CDR3 consists of 15 residues. V lost 3 bases and J lost 7; bases outside the gene matches: 9. For the CDR3, the DNA is TGTGCCAGCAGCTTTTTGACAGGGATTGGAAATGAGCAGTTCTTC. It yields the protein CASSFLTGIGNEQFF.

The J gene is TRBJ1-5, the V gene TRBV12-3 or TRBV12-4; D is uncertain. The CDR3 totals 13 residues. V was cut by 3 bases and J by 6 bases, with 9 bases left in between. The CDR3 is CASSLGRTQPQHF. The DNA for the CDR3 is TGTGCCAGCAGTTTGGGCAGGACTCAGCCCCAGCATTTT.

The V and J genes are TRBV15 and TRBJ2-1; D is undetermined. Germline V gene lookup returns CDR1 LNHNV and CDR2 YYDKDF (reference sequence). Deletions cut 0 bases from V and 14 bases from J, with 11 bases between. The CDR3 length is 12 residues. The CDR3 spells CATSRDQSMKFF. The CDR3 region has the DNA TGTGCCACCAGCAGAGATCAGAGTATGAAGTTCTTC.

This clonotype was seen a handful of times. The rearrangement uses TRBV6-5 and TRBJ1-2; 9 bases line up with TRBD1. This CDR3 is 17 amino acids long. The J segment lost 2 bases and the V segment lost 4 bases, leaving 11 bases of the junction unmatched. The germline CDR1 and CDR2 sequences are MNHEY and SVGAGI. The CDR3 here is CASSSGSPGTGNYGYTF. CDR3 nucleotides: TGTGCCAGCAGTTCGGGAAGTCCCGGGACAGGGAACTATGGCTACACCTTC.

The chain is built from TRBV13 and TRBJ1-2; possible D gene TRBD1, 5 bases. The CDR3 sequence is 14 residues long. Germline V lookup: CDR1 PRHDT, CDR2 FYEKMQ (reference sequence). Trimming took 6 bases from V and 1 from J, leaving 12 bases between them. In nucleotides, the CDR3 is TGTGCCAGCAGGGTCCTCGGGGGTAACTATGGCTACACCTTC. Its protein is CASRVLGGNYGYTF.

V usage is TRBV20-1 and J usage is TRBJ1-5; the D is unclear. The V and J ends lost 6 bases and 7 bases respectively, with 16 bases between them. In germline, CDR1 is DFQATT, CDR2 SNEGSKA (reference sequence). This CDR3 has 13 amino acids. CDR3 protein: CSATRAVGQPQHF. CDR3 bases: TGCAGTGCCACCCGCGCAGTAGGACAGCCCCAGCATTTT.

This clonotype has a single count. The chain links TRBV15 to TRBJ2-1; D possibly corresponds to TRBD2 (6 bases). Judging by the DNA end, TRBJ2-7 fits better; the J call may be wrong. The CDR3 length is 15 residues. In germline, CDR1 is LNHNV, CDR2 YYDKDF (reference sequence). The CDR3 nucleotides are TGTGCCACCAGCAAATTCGGGAGAGAAGACAATGAGCAGTACTTC. Its protein is CATSKFGREDNEQYF.

This clonotype was detected only a few times. The chain has TRBV20-1 and TRBJ2-7, with a possible D match to TRBD1 (6 bases). Germline V gene lookup returns CDR1 DFQATT and CDR2 SNEGSKA (reference sequence). The CDR3 extends over 13 amino acids. The V end was cut by 3 bases, the J end by 6 bases, with 15 bases between. The CDR3, as DNA: TGCAGTGCTAGCGTGGACAGAGAGATCGAGCAGTACTTC. It specifies CSASVDREIEQYF.

In its sample, this clonotype was seen many times. This may come from a read error, since a much larger clone is one base off. J is TRBJ2-1 and V is TRBV4-3; TRBD2 might be the D (5 bases). The DNA end favors TRBJ2-7, so the J call may be wrong. From germline, CDR1 is LGHNA and CDR2 YSLEER. This CDR3 has 15 residues. CDR3 nucleotides: TGCGCCAGCAGCCAAGCTCTAGCCCCCTACAATGAGCAGTACTTC. The encoded protein is CASSQALAPYNEQYF.